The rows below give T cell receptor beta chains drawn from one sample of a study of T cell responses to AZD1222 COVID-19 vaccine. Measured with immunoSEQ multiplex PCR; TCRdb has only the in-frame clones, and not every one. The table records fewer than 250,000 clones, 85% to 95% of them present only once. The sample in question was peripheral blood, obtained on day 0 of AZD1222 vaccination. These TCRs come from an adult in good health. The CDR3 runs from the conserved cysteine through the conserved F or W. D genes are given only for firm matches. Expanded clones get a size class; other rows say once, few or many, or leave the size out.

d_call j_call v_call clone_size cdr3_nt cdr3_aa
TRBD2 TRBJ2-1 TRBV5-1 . TGCGCCAGCAGCTTGGTCTCTAGCGGGGGTTACAATGAGCAGTTCTTC CASSLVSSGGYNEQFF
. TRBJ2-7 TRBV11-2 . TGTGCCAGCAGCCTAACCGACAGTACAGAGTACGAGCAGTACTTC CASSLTDSTEYEQYF
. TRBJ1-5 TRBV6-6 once TGTGCCAGCACTCCGGGGGGAAATCAGCCCCAGCATTTT CASTPGGNQPQHF
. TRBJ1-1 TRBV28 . TGTGCCAGCAGTTTATTAGGCAGGGACAATCGGTCCGCTTTCTTT CASSLLGRDNRSAFF
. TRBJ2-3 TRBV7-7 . TGTGCCAGCAGCTCCCACGTGGGACCGACAGATACGCAGTATTTT CASSSHVGPTDTQYF
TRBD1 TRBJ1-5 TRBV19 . TGTGCCAGTAGTCCGGGGACAGGGGGCCATCAGCCCCAGCATTTT CASSPGTGGHQPQHF
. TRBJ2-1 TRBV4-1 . TGCGCCAGCAGCCGCCAAAATGAGCAGTTCTTC CASSRQNEQFF
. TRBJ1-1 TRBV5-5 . TGTGCCAGCAGCTGGGGGGCCGGGTCTGAAGCTTTCTTT CASSWGAGSEAFF
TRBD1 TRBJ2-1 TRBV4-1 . TGCGCCAGCAGCCAACGAATTTCGGGACAGGGTGCCTACAATGAGCAGTTCTTC CASSQRISGQGAYNEQFF
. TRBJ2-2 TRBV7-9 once TGTGCCAGCAGCTTAGCAGGGGCGAACACCGGGGAGCTGTTTTTT CASSLAGANTGELFF
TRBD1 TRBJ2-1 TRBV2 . TGTGCCAGCAGTCGTGTAGGGACAGGGGGTAATGAGCAGTTCTTC CASSRVGTGGNEQFF
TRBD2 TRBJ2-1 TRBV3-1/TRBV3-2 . TGTGCCAGCAGCCAAGGTAGCGGGGATATAGGCGAGCAGTTCTTC CASSQGSGDIGEQFF
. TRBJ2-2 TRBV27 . TGTGCCAGCAGTTTTGGGTCAGGGGTCACCGGGGAGCTGTTTTTT CASSFGSGVTGELFF
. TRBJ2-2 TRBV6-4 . TGTGCCAGTCGGAGGACGGTAAACACCGGGGAGCTGTTTTTT CASRRTVNTGELFF
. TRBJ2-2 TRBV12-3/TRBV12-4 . TGTGCCAGCAGTGGGGGCTATACCGGGGAGCTGTTTTTT CASSGGYTGELFF
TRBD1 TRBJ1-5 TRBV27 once TGTGCCAGCAGCCGTTGGGACAGACATTACAATCAGCCCCAGCATTTT CASSRWDRHYNQPQHF
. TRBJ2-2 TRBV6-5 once TGTGCCAGCAGTTACCGCGCCGCGGTTGGCCCCGGGGAGCTGTTTTTT CASSYRAAVGPGELFF
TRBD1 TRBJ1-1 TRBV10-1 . TGCGCCAGCAGCTTGGACAGGGCGGGGAACACTGAAGCTTTCTTT CASSLDRAGNTEAFF
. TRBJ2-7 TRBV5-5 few TGTGCCAGCAGCTTGGTGGACATACCCTACGAGCAGTACTTC CASSLVDIPYEQYF
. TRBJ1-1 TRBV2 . TGTGCCAGCAGGGACAAGGGTGGCGCTGAAGCTTTCTTT CASRDKGGAEAFF
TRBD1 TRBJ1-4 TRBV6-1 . TGTGCCAGCAGTGAAGCAGACAGGGGCAATGAAAAACTGTTTTTT CASSEADRGNEKLFF
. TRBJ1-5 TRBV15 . TGTGCCACCAGCAGGGATCATAGCAATCAGCCCCAGCATTTT CATSRDHSNQPQHF
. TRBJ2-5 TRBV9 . TGTGCCAGCAGCCCCTCTGCGGAGACCCAGTACTTC CASSPSAETQYF
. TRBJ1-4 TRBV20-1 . TGCAGTGCTAGTAAAGGCGAAAAACTGTTTTTT CSASKGEKLFF
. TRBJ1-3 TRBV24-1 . TGTGCCACCAGTGATAACGGCTCTGGAAACACCATATATTTT CATSDNGSGNTIYF
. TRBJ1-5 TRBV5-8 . TGTGCCAGCAGCTCCGGGGTGGAGTTTCAGCCCCAGCATTTT CASSSGVEFQPQHF
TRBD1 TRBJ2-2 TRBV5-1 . TGCGCCAGCAGCTTAAATGGACAGGGGAACACCGGGGAGCTGTTTTTT CASSLNGQGNTGELFF
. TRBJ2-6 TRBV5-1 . TGCGCCAGCAACTACCCCCAGGGGAGTGGGTCTGGGGCCAACGTCCTGACTTTC CASNYPQGSGSGANVLTF
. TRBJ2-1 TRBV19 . TGTGCCAGTAGTACCGGGACAAGTTACTCCTACAATGAGCAGTTCTTC CASSTGTSYSYNEQFF
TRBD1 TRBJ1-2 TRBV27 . TGTGCCAGCAGTTTACAGGGGGCGCCTGCTAACTATGGCTACACCTTC CASSLQGAPANYGYTF
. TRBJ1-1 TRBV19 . TGTGCCAGTAGTACTGGTGTCAGGGGTTCGGGAGCTTTCTTT CASSTGVRGSGAFF
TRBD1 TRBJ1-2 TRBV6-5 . TGTGCCAGCAGTTACTTTCTTGGACAGGGACGCTACACCTTC CASSYFLGQGRYTF
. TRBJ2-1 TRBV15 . TGTGCCACCAGCAGAGAAGGGTTTGCCTACAATGAGCAGTTCTTC CATSREGFAYNEQFF